Listed here are 12 T cell receptor beta chains from one sample, sequenced in a study of neoadjuvant anti-PD-1 for oral cavity cancer. Here immunoSEQ multiplex PCR was the method, and the copy in TCRdb shows in-frame clones only, minus some. The sample has roughly 32,000 clones, roughly 85% seen once; the top ten hold roughly 3.2%. Time point given: after neoadjuvant nivolumab, at surgical resection. This specimen was PBMCs, taken after nivolumab (anti-PD-1) treatment. The source of these receptors is a person aged 35-80 years with oral cavity squamous cell carcinoma.

CDR3 in DNA: TGTGCCAGCAGTTCAGTCGGGGAACTGAACACTGAAGCTTTCTTT. The encoded protein is CASSSVGELNTEAFF. The chain couples TRBV28 to TRBJ1-1; D is unresolved. This CDR3 is 15 amino acids long. V was shortened by 4 bases and J by 0 bases, with 12 bases between the two germline ends. CDR1 is MDHEN and CDR2 is SYDVKM in the germline V gene.

The chain joins TRBV6-4 to TRBJ2-4, with 7 positions matching TRBD1. Germline V gene sequence: CDR1 MRHNA, CDR2 SNTAGT. The CDR3 extends over 13 amino acids. Trimming at V came to 8 bases and at J to 9 bases, leaving 10 bases not matched to a gene. The CDR3 sequence is CASAPDRAGIQYF. The CDR3 nucleotides read TGTGCCAGCGCTCCCGACAGGGCCGGCATTCAGTACTTC.

J is TRBJ1-6 and V is TRBV4-1; 7 nucleotides line up with TRBD1. Germline V gene lookup returns CDR1 MGHRA and CDR2 YSYEKL. The junction had 11 bases not matched to a gene; V was cut back by 2 bases and J by 10 bases. The CDR3 runs 16 residues. DNA of the CDR3: TGCGCCAGCAGCCAACAGTATAACAGGGGAGAGTCACCCCTCCACTTT. It translates to CASSQQYNRGESPLHF.

The chain has TRBV5-6 and TRBJ1-3; D call uncertain. Trimming removed 1 base from V and 4 bases from J, with 12 bases in between. Germline CDR1 is SGHDT and CDR2 is YYEEEE. This CDR3 is 15 amino acids long. CDR3 in amino acids: CASSLPGVRGNTIYF. CDR3 nucleotide sequence: TGTGCCAGCAGCTTGCCCGGGGTGAGAGGAAACACCATATATTTT.

The J gene is TRBJ2-3, the V gene TRBV11-2; 10 bases fit TRBD2. The CDR3 has 15 amino acids. Germline V CDR1 and CDR2: SGHAT, FQNNGV. Trimming at V came to 8 bases and at J to 6 bases, leaving 11 bases not matched to a gene. This CDR3 is CASRPLAGAWDTQYF. The DNA of the CDR3 is TGTGCCAGCCGCCCTCTAGCGGGGGCCTGGGATACGCAGTATTTT.

The chain uses TRBV9 and TRBJ2-1; 7 bases align to TRBD2. The V gene end was trimmed by 5 bases and the J gene end by 4 bases; junction bases not matched to a gene: 9. This CDR3 spans 15 amino acids. Germline V gives CDR1 SGDLS, CDR2 YYNGEE. DNA for the CDR3: TGTGCCAGCAGTGCCGGGACTACTCATTACAATGAGCAGTTCTTC. It specifies CASSAGTTHYNEQFF.

A few counts support this clone. This sequence joins TRBV7-8 and TRBJ2-7, with D tentatively TRBD1 (5 bases). Germline CDR1 and CDR2: SGHVS and FQNEAQ. This CDR3 comprises 17 residues. V lost 10 bases, J lost 2 bases, and 27 bases lay in between. The CDR3 here is CATQSGRGAARTYEQYF. CDR3 coding DNA: TGTGCCACCCAGTCCGGGCGTGGGGCGGCGCGAACCTACGAGCAGTACTTC.

The V and J genes are TRBV10-3 and TRBJ2-5, with 9 nucleotides matching TRBD1. Germline CDR1 and CDR2: ENHRY and SYGVKD. CDR3 length: 15 amino acids. The V and J ends lost 1 base and 5 bases, in that order; junction bases with no gene match: 5. CDR3 region: CAISEFRTGVETQYF. CDR3 in DNA: TGTGCCATCAGTGAGTTTAGGACAGGGGTCGAGACCCAGTACTTC.

The V call is TRBV10-3, the J call TRBJ2-5; 7 bases map to TRBD2. Per the germline V gene, CDR1 is ENHRY and CDR2 is SYGVKD. The CDR3 is made up of 14 amino acids. The trim removed 6 bases at V and 4 bases at J, leaving 8 bases unmatched. The DNA for the CDR3 is TGTGCCATCAGGCCGACGGCTAGCGGAGAGACCCAGTACTTC. It is translated as CAIRPTASGETQYF.

This clone was detected a few times. The V gene is TRBV7-9, the J gene TRBJ1-2, with TRBD1 matching over 7 bases. CDR1 is SEHNR and CDR2 is FQNEAQ in the germline V gene (reference sequence). The CDR3 sequence is 15 residues long. The junction had 10 bases not matched to a gene; V was cut back by 5 bases and J by 4 bases. The CDR3: CASSGDREKVYGYTF. CDR3 nucleotide sequence: TGTGCCAGCAGCGGAGACAGGGAGAAGGTCTATGGCTACACCTTC.

The chain uses TRBV19 and TRBJ2-7; D is possibly TRBD1 (5 bases). The CDR3 runs to 14 residues. V was pared by 4 bases and J by 0 bases, with 10 bases between. Germline values: CDR1 LNHDA, CDR2 SQIVND (reference sequence). As DNA, the CDR3 is TGTGCCAGTAGTAACAGGATTAGCTCCTACGAGCAGTACTTC. This codes for CASSNRISSYEQYF.

Of note for this clone: This same CDR3 is encoded by further DNA sequences in the sample. The rearrangement joins TRBV5-1 to TRBJ2-1; tentative D call: TRBD1 (5 bases). V was shortened by 1 base and J by 1 base, with 9 bases between the two germline ends. Germline V CDR1 and CDR2: SGHRS, YFSETQ. The length of the CDR3 is 15 residues. In nucleotides, the CDR3 is TGCGCCAGCAGCTTGACAGGTTCTTCCTACAATGAGCAGTTCTTC. This gives the protein CASSLTGSSYNEQFF.